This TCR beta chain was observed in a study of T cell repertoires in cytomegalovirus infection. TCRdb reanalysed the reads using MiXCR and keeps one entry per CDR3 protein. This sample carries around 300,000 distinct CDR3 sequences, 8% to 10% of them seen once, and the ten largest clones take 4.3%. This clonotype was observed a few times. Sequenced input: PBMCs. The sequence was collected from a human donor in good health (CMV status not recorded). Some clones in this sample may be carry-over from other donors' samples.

The DNA for the CDR3 is TGTGCCATCAGTGAGTCTAGTCCCGGCAAAGAGACCCAGTACTTC. Protein: CAISESSPGKETQYF. J is TRBJ2-5 and V is TRBV10-3; no clear D. The CDR3 spans 15 residues. Germline CDR1 and CDR2: ENHRY and SYGVKD. V was clipped by 0 bases and J by 3 bases, with 11 bases between them.